These T cell receptor beta chains were read from a single sample in a study of blood T cell repertoires in COVID-19. This table comes from immunoSEQ multiplex PCR, and its TCRdb copy is limited to in-frame clones, with some not included. The table has over 150,000 clones, 87% seen once. The sequenced sample consisted of PBMCs or T cells enriched from blood (not recorded which). The origin of the receptors is a woman aged 50 to 60 who had recovered from COVID-19. The CDR3 runs from the conserved cysteine through the conserved F or W. Each record gives: J gene, V gene, D gene, CDR3 DNA, CDR3 protein. D genes are given only for firm matches.

J: TRBJ2-1; V: TRBV12-2; D: .; DNA: TGTGCAAGTCGCTCCGATCGGGAAGCTTCCTACAATGAGCAGTTCTTC; CDR3: CASRSDREASYNEQFF
J: TRBJ1-6; V: TRBV11-2; D: TRBD1; DNA: TGTGCCAGCAGCTCAGGGGGCAATTCACCCCTCCACTTT; CDR3: CASSSGGNSPLHF
J: TRBJ1-2; V: TRBV5-1; D: TRBD1; DNA: TGCGCCAGCAGCCTGACAGGGTCTGGCTACACCTTC; CDR3: CASSLTGSGYTF
J: TRBJ1-2; V: TRBV3-1/TRBV3-2; D: TRBD1; DNA: TGTGCCAGCAGCCGGGGACAGGGGACAGGCTACACCTTC; CDR3: CASSRGQGTGYTF
J: TRBJ2-1; V: TRBV18; D: .; DNA: TGTGCCAGCTCACCGGAACAGATCTACAATGAGCAGTTCTTC; CDR3: CASSPEQIYNEQFF
J: TRBJ2-7; V: TRBV7-2; D: TRBD1; DNA: TGTGCCAGCAGCCCGCCCGCGACAGGGGTTGCCGAGCAGTACTTC; CDR3: CASSPPATGVAEQYF
J: TRBJ2-2; V: TRBV27; D: .; DNA: TGTGCCAGCAGTTTACCCGGACTCACCGGGGAGCTGTTTTTT; CDR3: CASSLPGLTGELFF
J: TRBJ2-5; V: TRBV18; D: .; DNA: TGTGCCAGCTCACCTGGGCGGGTGACGAAAGAGACCCAGTACTTC; CDR3: CASSPGRVTKETQYF
J: TRBJ1-5; V: TRBV7-6; D: .; DNA: TGTGCCAGCAGCTTAGCTCAGTACCAGCCCCAGCATTTT; CDR3: CASSLAQYQPQHF
J: TRBJ1-4; V: TRBV5-4; D: .; DNA: TGTGCCAGCAGCCCGGCACAGGGTAAGGAAAAACTGTTTTTT; CDR3: CASSPAQGKEKLFF
J: TRBJ1-3; V: TRBV7-9; D: TRBD1; DNA: TGTGCCAGCAGCTTAAGTTCCGGGACAGTTCCTGGAAACACCATATATTTT; CDR3: CASSLSSGTVPGNTIYF
J: TRBJ1-1; V: TRBV7-9; D: .; DNA: TGTGCCAGCAGCTTAGCTGGCGGAAACACTGAAGCTTTCTTT; CDR3: CASSLAGGNTEAFF
J: TRBJ1-2; V: TRBV27; D: .; DNA: TGTGCCAGCAGTCTTGGACTAAACCGGGACTATGGCTACACCTTC; CDR3: CASSLGLNRDYGYTF
J: TRBJ2-1; V: TRBV2; D: TRBD2; DNA: TGTGCCAGCAGGAAGACTAGCGGAGATTCCAATGAGCAGTTCTTC; CDR3: CASRKTSGDSNEQFF
J: TRBJ2-4; V: TRBV29-1; D: .; DNA: TGCAGCGTTGAAGACAGGGCCAAAAACATTCAGTACTTC; CDR3: CSVEDRAKNIQYF
J: TRBJ1-6; V: TRBV3-1/TRBV3-2; D: .; DNA: TGTGCCAGCAGCCACCGCGGGGTCTCCTATAATTCACCCCTCCACTTT; CDR3: CASSHRGVSYNSPLHF
J: TRBJ2-6; V: TRBV5-5; D: .; DNA: TGTGCCAGCAGCTTGTTGGGAGAAAGCTCTGGGGCCAACGTCCTGACTTTC; CDR3: CASSLLGESSGANVLTF
J: TRBJ2-2; V: TRBV7-9; D: TRBD1; DNA: TGTGCCAGCAGCCCTCGCCTGGGGCAGGGGGTAACCGGGGAGCTGTTTTTT; CDR3: CASSPRLGQGVTGELFF
J: TRBJ2-1; V: TRBV3-1/TRBV3-2; D: .; DNA: TGTGCCAGCAGCCTTAATTCGTTCGCGCGCAATGAGCAGTTCTTC; CDR3: CASSLNSFARNEQFF
J: TRBJ2-2; V: TRBV9; D: .; DNA: TGTGCCAGCAGCGTAGAGGGACTTATGAACACCGGGGAGCTGTTTTTT; CDR3: CASSVEGLMNTGELFF
J: TRBJ2-7; V: TRBV10-2; D: .; DNA: TGCGCCAGCAGTGAGGCGGATACTACCTACGAGCAGTACTTC; CDR3: CASSEADTTYEQYF
J: TRBJ2-1; V: TRBV7-6; D: TRBD1; DNA: TGTGCCAGCAGCTTAGGGGACAGGGTGGGTCACAATGAGCAGTTCTTC; CDR3: CASSLGDRVGHNEQFF